A single sample gave rise to the 30 T cell receptor beta chains below, sequenced in a study of identical twins. TCRdb passed the 5' RACE reads through MiXCR, listing each CDR3 protein once. The sample lists fewer than 350,000 distinct CDR3 sequences; under 9% were seen once. These same records also appear under a second study, on yellow fever vaccine responses in identical twins.

Sequenced sample: memory (CD45RO+) T cells sorted from blood. The source of these receptors is a woman aged 18-29 years in good health.

This clonotype was seen a handful of times. V and J are TRBV20-1 and TRBJ2-2; 7 bases fit TRBD2. Per the germline V gene, CDR1 is DFQATT and CDR2 is SNEGSKA (reference sequence). V gave up 0 bases and J gave up 3 bases; unmatched junction bases: 10. The CDR3 covers 17 residues. Here the CDR3 reads CSARDSRLAEYTGELFF. As DNA, the CDR3 is TGCAGTGCTAGAGATTCGCGCCTAGCGGAATACACCGGGGAGCTGTTTTTT.

The J gene is TRBJ2-7, the V gene TRBV5-5, with TRBD1 matching 9 bases. The CDR3 sequence is 15 residues long. Germline V gene lookup returns CDR1 SGHKS and CDR2 YYEKEE (reference sequence). V gave up 1 base and J gave up 3 bases; unmatched junction bases: 5. The CDR3 coding sequence is TGTGCCAGCAGCTTGAGTGGACAGGGGTACTACGAGCAGTACGTC. It codes for CASSLSGQGYYEQYV.

V and J are TRBV27 and TRBJ1-1; tentative D call: TRBD1 (5 bases). Trimming took off 3 bases at V and 5 bases at J, with 13 bases between the two ends. This CDR3 comprises 14 residues. Per the germline V gene, CDR1 is MNHEY and CDR2 is SMNVEV (reference sequence). In nucleotides, the CDR3 is TGTGCCAGCAGTTTCGGCAGGGTGGGAACTGAAGCTTTCTTT. Translation gives CASSFGRVGTEAFF.

In this sample, this clonotype turned up many times. CDR3 protein: CSVEVWDTGGGYTF. CDR3 DNA: TGCAGCGTTGAAGTATGGGACACAGGGGGCGGCTACACCTTC. The rearrangement links TRBV29-1 to TRBJ1-2; 9 nucleotides line up with TRBD1. The CDR3 is 14 residues long. The germline V gene encodes CDR1 SQVTM and CDR2 ANQGSEA. V gave up 1 base and J gave up 8 bases; unmatched junction bases: 8.

This clonotype appeared many times. This chain connects TRBV27 to TRBJ1-2; a possible D gene is TRBD1 (5 bases). Germline values: CDR1 MNHEY, CDR2 SMNVEV (reference sequence). CDR3 length: 18 residues. Between the trimmed V and J ends, which lost 5 bases and 2 bases, there was a span of 24 bases. CDR3 DNA sequence: TGTGCCAGCAGTCGAACCGGGGGGGGTGGAGGTTCGAACTATGGCTACACCTTC. Residues: CASSRTGGGGGSNYGYTF.

This clonotype appeared a few times. CDR3 DNA: TGCAGTGCTATACCGGGACTAGCCCTTATGCTCCAAGAGACCCAGTACTTC. Translating it yields CSAIPGLALMLQETQYF. The V gene is TRBV20-1, the J gene TRBJ2-5; 9 bases agree with TRBD2. This CDR3 contains 17 residues. J lost 1 base, V lost 4 bases, and 13 bases had no gene match. Germline values: CDR1 DFQATT, CDR2 SNEGSKA (reference sequence).

This clonotype was seen more than once but under ten times. This rearrangement joins TRBV14 to TRBJ2-1; 9 bases are shared with TRBD2. Germline CDR1 is SGHDN and CDR2 is FVKESK. The CDR3 extends over 15 amino acids. The trim removed 5 bases at V and 6 bases at J, leaving 8 bases unmatched. In DNA form, the CDR3 reads TGTGCCAGCAGCGCTCTCGCGGGAGGGCCCAATGAGCAGTTCTTC. Amino acids: CASSALAGGPNEQFF.

This clonotype was recorded a few times. V gene TRBV7-9 combines with J gene TRBJ2-1; the match to TRBD2 covers 9 bases. Germline V lookup: CDR1 SEHNR, CDR2 FQNEAQ (reference sequence). Losses at the gene ends were 5 bases for V and 6 bases for J; bases not matched to a gene: 11. The CDR3 runs to 16 residues. The CDR3 protein is CASSLSVVAGANEQFF. The DNA for the CDR3 is TGTGCCAGCAGCCTATCCGTGGTAGCGGGAGCCAATGAGCAGTTCTTC. Complete variable domain (other parts from reference TRBV7-9 and TRBJ2-1): DTGVSQNPRHKITKRGQNVTFRCDPISEHNRLYWYRQTLGQGPEFLTYFQNEAQLEKSRLLSDRFSAERPKGSFSTLEIQRTEQGDSAMYLCASSLSVVAGANEQFFGPGTRLTVL.

This clonotype turned up a few times. The chain uses TRBV4-1 and TRBJ2-5; D is perhaps TRBD2 (6 bases). Germline lookup yields CDR1 MGHRA and CDR2 YSYEKL. This CDR3 contains 16 residues. V shed 3 bases and J shed 3 bases, with 17 bases lying between them. Here the CDR3 reads CASSHPATGLKETQYF. CDR3 sequence (DNA): TGCGCCAGCAGCCATCCTGCGACGGGACTGAAAGAGACCCAGTACTTC.

The rearrangement uses TRBV12-3 or TRBV12-4 and TRBJ2-3, with D unresolved. V shed 2 bases and J shed 6 bases, with 12 bases lying between them. CDR3 length: 14 residues. The CDR3 coding sequence is TGTGCCAGCAGTTTACTCGAGGTATGGGATACGCAGTATTTT. Protein: CASSLLEVWDTQYF.

The rearrangement links TRBV5-6 to TRBJ2-2, with 7 bases that match TRBD1. CDR1 and CDR2 (germline): SGHDT, YYEEEE. The junction had 20 bases not matched to a gene; V was cut back by 3 bases and J by 6 bases. This CDR3 has 19 amino acids. The CDR3: CASSWDRDRVAPWAGELFF. The CDR3 region has the DNA TGTGCCAGCAGCTGGGATAGAGACAGGGTAGCCCCCTGGGCCGGGGAGCTGTTTTTT.

The sample holds many counts of this clonotype. V gene TRBV12-3 or TRBV12-4 combines with J gene TRBJ1-1; 9 bases align to TRBD1. This CDR3 spans 15 amino acids. V shed 5 bases, J shed 0 bases, and the junction held 4 bases outside the gene matches. The CDR3 spells CASSGQGQVNTEAFF. CDR3 DNA: TGTGCCAGCAGTGGACAGGGGCAGGTGAACACTGAAGCTTTCTTT.

This clonotype was found a few times. V gene TRBV2 combines with J gene TRBJ1-5, with a tentative D call TRBD1 (5 bases). The CDR3 covers 13 residues. Germline V gene sequence: CDR1 SNHLY, CDR2 FYNNEI. The V gene lost 6 bases and the J gene lost 9 bases, with 15 bases spanning the gap. CDR3 DNA: TGTGCCAGCAGGGGGCAGGACCAAACGCCCCAGCATTTT. This sequence encodes CASRGQDQTPQHF.

The genes are TRBV7-9 and TRBJ1-2; D unclear. This CDR3 has 13 amino acids. Trimming removed 3 bases from V and 4 bases from J, with 9 bases in between. The germline gives CDR1 SEHNR, CDR2 FQNEAQ (reference sequence). DNA of the CDR3: TGTGCCAGCAGCTTCGCGGGGAGCTATGGCTACACCTTC. Amino acid sequence: CASSFAGSYGYTF.

This clonotype was recorded a few times. This chain connects TRBV21-1 to TRBJ1-1; TRBD1 is the table's D call, not checked against the DNA. TRBV21-1 constitutes a pseudogene. The length of the CDR3 is 12 residues. In DNA form, the CDR3 reads TGTGCCAGCAGCGATTCCGGGACTGAAGCTTTCTTT. Protein sequence: CASSDSGTEAFF.

The gene calls are TRBV19 and TRBJ2-4, with a weak D call TRBD1 (8 bases). The ends were cut back, 6 bases at V and 3 bases at J, with 21 bases in the middle. Germline CDR1 LNHDA, CDR2 SQIVND (reference sequence). The CDR3 totals 17 residues. The CDR3 reads CASSPGQGAGVKNIQYF. The CDR3 DNA sequence: TGTGCCAGTAGCCCCGGGCAGGGGGCGGGGGTCAAAAACATTCAGTACTTC.

This clonotype was observed at least ten times. Here the CDR3 reads CASSSPGTDTQYF. Written as DNA, the CDR3 is TGTGCCAGCAGTTCCCCTGGCACAGATACGCAGTATTTT. The chain couples TRBV12-3 or TRBV12-4 to TRBJ2-3; D remains ambiguous. The V gene lost 4 bases and the J gene lost 1 base, with 6 bases spanning the gap. The CDR3 is 13 amino acids.

This clonotype was recorded many times. The chain recombines TRBV20-1 with TRBJ2-5, with 7 bases fitting TRBD2. The V gene end was trimmed by 4 bases and the J gene end by 3 bases; junction bases not matched to a gene: 5. Germline V gives CDR1 DFQATT, CDR2 SNEGSKA (reference sequence). This CDR3 is 13 amino acids long. The CDR3 DNA follows: TGCAGTGCTACATCCGGGACTAAAGAGACCCAGTACTTC. As protein: CSATSGTKETQYF.

The chain couples TRBV12-3 or TRBV12-4 to TRBJ2-6, with D maybe TRBD1 (5 bases). This CDR3 has 17 residues. V was clipped by 3 bases and J by 2 bases, with 14 bases between them. CDR3 sequence reads: CASSFPKGKAGANVLTF. CDR3 DNA sequence: TGTGCCAGCAGTTTTCCGAAGGGGAAGGCTGGGGCCAACGTCCTGACTTTC.

This clonotype was counted only a few times. This chain connects TRBV23-1 to TRBJ2-7, with unresolved D. TRBV23-1 has ORF status, its function being uncertain. V was pared by 0 bases and J by 3 bases, with 30 bases between. The CDR3 extends over 21 amino acids. CDR3 DNA sequence: TGCGCCAGCAGTCAATCGATCATAGGAATACAGATCCAATTCCCGTTCTACGAGCAGTACGTC. Its protein is CASSQSIIGIQIQFPFYEQYV.

This clonotype was recorded many times. This chain connects TRBV29-1 to TRBJ2-7, with 7 bases fitting TRBD1. CDR1 SQVTM and CDR2 ANQGSEA come from the germline V gene. The CDR3 has 13 amino acids. V was pared by 4 bases and J by 6 bases, with 9 bases of the junction left unmatched. The CDR3 is CSVVGQGVGEQYF. DNA of the CDR3: TGCAGCGTTGTCGGGCAGGGGGTCGGCGAGCAGTACTTC.

This clonotype occurred a few times. The genes are TRBV12-3 or TRBV12-4 and TRBJ2-3; D gene uncertain. V was shortened by 5 bases and J by 8 bases, with 20 bases between the two germline ends. The CDR3 totals 15 residues. Here the CDR3 DNA reads TGTGCCAGCAGTCCCGGTGGCTATGGGATGGGTACGCAGTATTTT. As protein: CASSPGGYGMGTQYF.

This clonotype was seen a handful of times. The chain has TRBV7-3 and TRBJ2-1, with 7 bases lining up with TRBD1. Germline V lookup: CDR1 SGHTA, CDR2 FQGTGA. CDR3 length: 18 residues. The trim removed 3 bases at V and 6 bases at J, leaving 17 bases unmatched. The CDR3 reads CASSFSSGTEASLNEQFF. The CDR3 DNA reads TGTGCCAGCAGCTTCAGCTCCGGGACAGAAGCAAGTCTCAATGAGCAGTTCTTC.

This clonotype appeared once. The chain links TRBV5-5 to TRBJ2-1, with D possibly being TRBD2 (5 bases). V lost 8 bases and J lost 4, with 19 bases in between. Germline V CDR1 and CDR2: SGHKS, YYEKEE (reference sequence). CDR3 size: 15 residues. CDR3 sequence reads: CARSPGVAGYNEQFF. CDR3 in DNA: TGTGCCAGGAGCCCCGGGGTCGCAGGATACAATGAGCAGTTCTTC.

This clonotype showed up just a few times. The rearrangement joins TRBV24-1 to TRBJ1-1; a weak D match, TRBD1 (6 bases). Germline values: CDR1 KGHDR, CDR2 SFDVKD. Trimming cost V 5 bases and J 8 bases, with 29 bases left between them. This CDR3 contains 18 residues. The CDR3 region is CATSGPPRNRAGTVEAFF. CDR3 nucleotide sequence: TGTGCCACCAGTGGGCCCCCCCGGAACAGGGCAGGAACTGTGGAAGCTTTCTTT.

A note on this clonotype: A much larger clone is a single base away; this may be a read error. The chain links TRBV24-1 to TRBJ2-2; D might be TRBD1 (5 bases). Trimming stripped 4 bases from V and 5 bases from J, with 16 bases between. The CDR3 totals 16 residues. The V gene's germline CDR1 is KGHDR and CDR2 SFDVKD. The CDR3 is CATSDQAQVETGELFF. In nucleotides, the CDR3 is TGTGCCACCAGTGACCAAGCACAGGTAGAGACCGGGGAGCTGTTTTTT.

There are a few counts of this clonotype. The rearrangement links TRBV20-1 to TRBJ2-4; 8 positions match TRBD2. The germline gives CDR1 DFQATT, CDR2 SNEGSKA (reference sequence). This CDR3 has 14 residues. The V and J ends lost 2 bases and 6 bases, in that order; junction bases with no gene match: 6. Written as DNA, the CDR3 is TGCAGTGCTAGACGAGGACTAGCAGGAAACATTCAGTACTTC. Protein sequence: CSARRGLAGNIQYF.

The J gene is TRBJ2-1, the V gene TRBV29-1; 7 positions agree with TRBD1. Trimming cost V 5 bases and J 4 bases; bases outside gene matches: 5. CDR1 and CDR2 (germline): SQVTM, ANQGSEA. CDR3 length: 13 residues. CDR3: CSVRDRPYNEQFF. For the CDR3, the DNA is TGCAGCGTTAGGGACAGACCATACAATGAGCAGTTCTTC.

This clonotype was counted many times. The chain has TRBV20-1 and TRBJ2-1, with D unclear. This CDR3 spans 13 amino acids. In germline, CDR1 is DFQATT, CDR2 SNEGSKA (reference sequence). Trimming removed 0 bases at V and 6 bases at J, with 9 bases between. CDR3 region: CSARELLGNEQFF. As DNA, the CDR3 is TGCAGTGCTAGAGAACTTCTTGGCAATGAGCAGTTCTTC.

This clonotype was observed at least ten times. The gene calls are TRBV27 and TRBJ1-1, with a possible D match to TRBD1 (6 bases). This CDR3 spans 16 amino acids. Germline V CDR1 and CDR2: MNHEY, SMNVEV (reference sequence). Trimming pared 5 bases from V and 0 bases from J, leaving 16 bases between. The CDR3 nucleotides are TGTGCCAGCAGTGGGGCGGGGGCGGGTGTGAACACTGAAGCTTTCTTT. Translated, it gives CASSGAGAGVNTEAFF.